Below, 27 T cell receptor beta chains from the same sample are listed, as sequenced in a study of CD8+CD57+ T cells in acquired aplastic anemia. Genomic DNA acted as the template from which TCR beta VDJ combination and CDR3 sequence profiling were carried out. TCRdb reanalysed the reads using MiXCR and keeps one entry per CDR3 protein. Of about 71,000 distinct CDR3 sequences listed, roughly half are singletons. Sequencing was performed on sorted CD4+, CD8+, or CD8+CD57+ T cells (not recorded which) from PBMCs. Source of these receptors: a human donor in good health, serving as a control.

This clonotype has a single count. The chain is built from TRBV13 and TRBJ1-1, with D maybe TRBD1 (6 bases). CDR1 PRHDT and CDR2 FYEKMQ come from the germline V gene (reference sequence). Trimming removed 3 bases at V and 4 bases at J, with 9 bases between. There are 13 residues in the CDR3. As DNA, the CDR3 is TGTGCCAGCAGCTTCATACAGGGCACTGAAGCTTTCTTT. Encoded protein: CASSFIQGTEAFF.

The rearrangement links TRBV29-1 to TRBJ2-5, with TRBD1 matching 8 bases. Germline-derived CDR1 and CDR2 are SQVTM and ANQGSEA. This CDR3 is built from 16 residues. The J segment lost 0 bases and the V segment lost 1 base, leaving 7 bases of the junction unmatched. This chain's CDR3 is CSVEVSWTGYQETQYF. CDR3 bases: TGCAGCGTTGAAGTTTCCTGGACAGGGTACCAAGAGACCCAGTACTTC.

This clonotype has ten or more counts. This sequence joins TRBV7-9 and TRBJ1-2; 7 positions agree with TRBD1. The germline V gene has CDR1 SEHNR and CDR2 FQNEAQ (reference sequence). This CDR3 comprises 16 residues. The trim removed 5 bases at V and 2 bases at J, leaving 11 bases unmatched. The CDR3 here is CASSPRGTEINYGYTF. CDR3 in DNA: TGTGCCAGCAGCCCTAGGGGGACAGAAATAAACTATGGCTACACCTTC.

The CDR3 loop is CSANYGYTF. In DNA form, the CDR3 reads TGCAGTGCTAACTATGGCTACACCTTC. This chain joins TRBV20-1 and TRBJ1-2; the D is unclear. V shed 4 bases and J shed 3 bases, with 0 bases lying between them. Germline V gene data show CDR1 as DFQATT and CDR2 as SNEGSKA (reference sequence). The CDR3 has 9 amino acids.

The gene calls are TRBV30 and TRBJ2-1; tentatively, D is TRBD1 (6 bases). Germline CDR1 and CDR2: GTSNPN and SVGIG (reference sequence). V was trimmed by 2 bases and J by 3 bases, leaving 11 bases between them. The CDR3 is 14 amino acids. The CDR3 spells CAWSFQGSYNEQFF. CDR3 in DNA: TGTGCCTGGAGTTTCCAGGGGAGCTACAATGAGCAGTTCTTC. The variable domain in full, completed from reference TRBV30 and TRBJ2-1, reads SQTIHQWPATLVQPVGSPLSLECTVEGTSNPNLYWYRQAAGRGLQLLFYSVGIGQISSEVPQNLSASRPQDRQFILSSKKLLLSDSGFYLCAWSFQGSYNEQFFGPGTRLTVL.

This clonotype was seen many times. The rearrangement links TRBV7-8 to TRBJ1-4; the D gene is possibly TRBD1 (5 bases). V was shortened by 5 bases and J by 6 bases, with 16 bases between the two germline ends. Germline CDR1 is SGHVS and CDR2 is FQNEAQ. This CDR3 contains 15 residues. The CDR3 is CASSGYLWGDEKLFF. Written as DNA, the CDR3 is TGTGCCAGCAGCGGATACCTTTGGGGCGATGAAAAACTGTTTTTT.

This clonotype was seen many times. The chain employs TRBV4-1 and TRBJ2-3, with D tentatively TRBD1 (5 bases). V lost 0 bases and J 6 bases, leaving 13 bases between the germline ends. Per germline, CDR1 MGHRA and CDR2 YSYEKL. The CDR3 has 15 amino acids. CDR3 bases: TGCGCCAGCAGCCAAGACTGGGGCAGGTTTGATACGCAGTATTTT. This encodes CASSQDWGRFDTQYF.

The chain is built from TRBV20-1 and TRBJ2-2; tentative D call: TRBD2 (6 bases). From germline, CDR1 is DFQATT and CDR2 SNEGSKA (reference sequence). V was cut by 2 bases and J by 6 bases, with 13 bases left in between. The CDR3 extends over 14 amino acids. Here the CDR3 reads CSARPSGGSGELFF. As DNA, the CDR3 is TGCAGTGCTAGACCAAGTGGGGGGTCCGGGGAGCTGTTTTTT.

This clonotype was seen at least ten times. V gene TRBV5-4 combines with J gene TRBJ2-1; possible D gene TRBD1, 5 bases. CDR1 and CDR2 from the germline V gene are SGHNT and YYREEE (reference sequence). Between the trimmed V and J ends, which lost 2 bases and 9 bases, there was a span of 12 bases. The CDR3 has 13 amino acids. The CDR3, as DNA: TGTGCCAGCAGCTTATCAGGGATGAGTGAGCAGTTCTTC. The encoded protein is CASSLSGMSEQFF.

The V call is TRBV7-6, the J call TRBJ2-2; D is unclear. V shed 1 base and J shed 6 bases, with 6 bases lying between them. The CDR3 runs to 13 residues. Germline loops: CDR1 SGHVS, CDR2 FNYEAQ. In nucleotides, the CDR3 is TGTGCCAGCAGCTTAGATTCGGCCGGGGAGCTGTTTTTT. Translation gives CASSLDSAGELFF.

This clonotype was seen just once. The chain combines TRBV10-3 with TRBJ2-7; 8 bases are shared with TRBD2. The length of the CDR3 is 14 residues. Germline V CDR1 and CDR2: ENHRY, SYGVKD. Losses at the gene ends were 0 bases for V and 2 bases for J; bases not matched to a gene: 0. CDR3 in DNA: TGTGCCATCAGTGAGTCGGGACTAGCCTACGAGCAGTACTTC. Residues: CAISESGLAYEQYF.

This clonotype was recorded once. The chain recombines TRBV2 with TRBJ1-6, with TRBD1 identical over 7 bases. Per germline, CDR1 SNHLY and CDR2 FYNNEI. V trimming: 6 bases; J trimming: 9 bases; junction bases outside the gene matches: 5. This CDR3 is built from 13 residues. CDR3 coding DNA: TGTGCCAGCAGGACAGGGTTCGGTTCACCCCTCCACTTT. Translated, it gives CASRTGFGSPLHF.

This clonotype was recorded at least ten times. The chain has TRBV28 and TRBJ2-1; no clear D. V gave up 3 bases and J gave up 0 bases, with 9 bases separating them. This CDR3 has 15 amino acids. CDR1 MDHEN and CDR2 SYDVKM come from the germline V gene. The CDR3 sequence: CASSFTGDSYNEQFF. CDR3 sequence (DNA): TGTGCCAGCAGTTTCACTGGGGACTCCTACAATGAGCAGTTCTTC.

J is TRBJ1-5 and V is TRBV27, with unresolved D. Looked up from germline, CDR1 is MNHEY and CDR2 is SMNVEV (reference sequence). V dropped 6 bases and J dropped 4 bases, with 7 bases sitting between them. The CDR3 totals 12 residues. CDR3 loop: CASRSLNQPQHF. For the CDR3, the DNA is TGTGCCAGCAGATCTTTGAATCAGCCCCAGCATTTT.

V is TRBV7-9 and J is TRBJ2-7; D possibly corresponds to TRBD2 (5 bases). Germline CDR1 is SEHNR and CDR2 is FQNEAQ (reference sequence). Trimming stripped 4 bases from V and 5 bases from J, with 9 bases between. The CDR3 has 12 residues. CDR3 in amino acids: CASSSRRDEQYF. As DNA, the CDR3 is TGTGCCAGCAGCTCCCGGCGGGACGAGCAGTACTTC.

The rearrangement links TRBV9 to TRBJ2-7, with D tentatively TRBD1 (6 bases). Germline V gives CDR1 SGDLS, CDR2 YYNGEE. The CDR3 spans 14 residues. Trimming left V 0 bases short and J 2 bases short, with 9 bases between. The CDR3 region is CASSVGQEPYEQYF. Written as DNA, the CDR3 is TGTGCCAGCAGCGTAGGACAGGAGCCCTACGAGCAGTACTTC.

This clonotype was observed at least ten times. The chain joins TRBV7-9 to TRBJ1-1; D gene uncertain. V was pared by 4 bases and J by 4 bases, with 10 bases between. This CDR3 is 13 amino acids long. CDR1 is SEHNR and CDR2 is FQNEAQ in the germline V gene (reference sequence). CDR3 nucleotide sequence: TGTGCCAGCAGCTCACGGTTATCCACTGAAGCTTTCTTT. It codes for CASSSRLSTEAFF.

In the case of this clonotype: Its ends do not fully match the called genes, so a read error is possible. J is TRBJ1-2 and V is TRBV6-1; TRBD1 matches 7 bases. This CDR3 region has 13 residues. Germline V gene data show CDR1 as MNHNS and CDR2 as SASEGT. The CDR3 sequence is CASGDRDSNGYTF. Here the CDR3 DNA reads TGTGCCAGCGGTGATAGGGACAGCAATGGCTACACCTTC.

This clonotype was counted many times. This CDR3 reads CASSSNDRDENEKLFF. In DNA, the CDR3 is TGTGCCAGCAGCTCAAACGACAGGGACGAAAATGAAAAACTGTTTTTT. This chain links TRBV9 with TRBJ1-4; 7 positions agree with TRBD1. Germline loops: CDR1 SGDLS, CDR2 YYNGEE. The trim removed 4 bases at V and 5 bases at J, leaving 11 bases unmatched. This CDR3 spans 16 amino acids.

This clonotype was counted many times. The V call is TRBV28, the J call TRBJ1-1, with D perhaps matching TRBD1 (5 bases). V lost 5 bases to trimming and J lost 4 bases, with 23 bases between them. The CDR3 is 17 amino acids. Germline values: CDR1 MDHEN, CDR2 SYDVKM. In DNA form, the CDR3 reads TGTGCCAGCAGTCCGACAAATCACAGACAGTGGGGCACTGAAGCTTTCTTT. Amino acid sequence: CASSPTNHRQWGTEAFF.

This clonotype has ten or more counts. V usage is TRBV9 and J usage is TRBJ2-1, with 9 bases fitting TRBD2. This CDR3 region has 16 residues. Germline V gene data show CDR1 as SGDLS and CDR2 as YYNGEE. V was pared by 4 bases and J by 3 bases, with 8 bases of the junction left unmatched. CDR3 coding DNA: TGTGCCAGCAGCATTAGCGGGAGAAGTGGCTACAATGAGCAGTTCTTC. Its protein product is CASSISGRSGYNEQFF.

The chain recombines TRBV29-1 with TRBJ2-7; D not certain. V lost 5 bases and J lost 0, with 5 bases in between. This CDR3 comprises 11 residues. CDR1 SQVTM and CDR2 ANQGSEA come from the germline V gene. This CDR3 reads CSVMSSYEQYF. CDR3 DNA sequence: TGCAGCGTTATGAGCTCCTACGAGCAGTACTTC.

This clonotype is deemed medium-sized. The genes are TRBV10-3 and TRBJ2-7; TRBD1 matches at 7 bases. There are 15 residues in the CDR3. The ends lost 6 bases at V and 2 bases at J; junction bases unmatched: 10. The germline CDR1 and CDR2 sequences are ENHRY and SYGVKD. The CDR3 DNA is TGTGCCATCAGACCGGGACAGCAATCAACCTACGAGCAGTACTTC. Translated: CAIRPGQQSTYEQYF.

This chain joins TRBV10-3 and TRBJ2-7, with D maybe TRBD1 (5 bases). The germline CDR1 and CDR2 sequences are ENHRY and SYGVKD. There are 15 residues in the CDR3. The germline V and J ends were trimmed by 2 bases and 0 bases, with 11 bases remaining between them. DNA of the CDR3: TGTGCCATCAGTGAGAGGGGTTCTAGCTCCTACGAGCAGTACTTC. Translated, it gives CAISERGSSSYEQYF.

The CDR3 sequence: CASSLRTTGANVLTF. Here the CDR3 DNA reads TGTGCCAGCAGCCTAAGAACCACCGGGGCCAACGTCCTGACTTTC. The rearrangement joins TRBV27 to TRBJ2-6; no reliable D call. The CDR3 length is 15 residues. Germline V lookup: CDR1 MNHEY, CDR2 SMNVEV (reference sequence). Trimming took 6 bases from V and 4 from J, leaving 13 bases between them.

A remark on this clonotype: One base away lies a much larger clone, so this may be a sequencing read error. The chain is built from TRBV27 and TRBJ2-2; D not certain. The CDR3 loop spans 14 amino acids. V was pared by 2 bases and J by 9 bases, with 13 bases between. Germline V gives CDR1 MNHEY, CDR2 SMNVEV (reference sequence). CDR3 DNA sequence: TGTGCCAGCAGTTTAATGGGTTCACAGAGGGAGCTGTTTTTT. It yields the protein CASSLMGSQRELFF.

By share of the sample, this clonotype is medium-sized. The chain joins TRBV2 to TRBJ1-1; 7 positions agree with TRBD1. The CDR3 covers 12 residues. V trimming: 4 bases; J trimming: 8 bases; junction bases outside the gene matches: 4. Germline-derived CDR1 and CDR2 are SNHLY and FYNNEI. This chain's CDR3 is CASSGQGPEAFF. DNA of the CDR3: TGTGCCAGCAGTGGACAGGGCCCCGAAGCTTTCTTT.